Listed below are T cell receptor beta chains from one sample, sequenced in a study of shared clonotypes between healthy human individuals. Libraries were prepared by immunoSEQ multiplex PCR; TCRdb keeps only in-frame clonotypes and omits some of them. This table has 2 million to 2.5 million clones, 93% appearing once. The sample was naive CD4+ T cells from PBMCs. These receptors were obtained from a young man in good health. Some clones in this sample may be carry-over from other donors' samples. The CDR3 runs from the conserved cysteine through the conserved F or W. A D gene is named only where the DNA matches it firmly. Clone sizes are given selectively: once, few, many, or a class where the clone is expanded.

V,size,J,D,CDR3,DNA
TRBV5-4,-,TRBJ2-1,-,CASSFKSMAYNEQFF,TGTGCCAGCAGCTTTAAAAGCATGGCCTACAATGAGCAGTTCTTC
TRBV7-2,-,TRBJ2-5,TRBD2,CASSRTSGGTQETQYF,TGTGCCAGCAGCCGGACTAGCGGGGGGACTCAAGAGACCCAGTACTTC
TRBV25-1,once,TRBJ2-5,-,CASSEFGGRLQETQYF,TGTGCCAGCAGTGAATTTGGGGGGCGACTACAAGAGACCCAGTACTTC
TRBV4-1,-,TRBJ2-1,-,CASSPPWQGGYNEQFF,TGCGCCAGCAGCCCTCCTTGGCAGGGCGGTTATAATGAGCAGTTCTTC
TRBV27,-,TRBJ2-1,-,CASSLSKRGGAYNEQFF,TGTGCCAGCAGTTTATCGAAACGCGGCGGGGCCTACAATGAGCAGTTCTTC
TRBV29-1,-,TRBJ2-5,-,CSVVELLGETQYF,TGCAGCGTTGTGGAACTTCTAGGGGAGACCCAGTACTTC
TRBV6-5,-,TRBJ2-7,-,CASRQSSTRVGWNF,TGTGCCAGCAGACAGTCGTCCACTCGGGTGGGATGGAACTTC
TRBV29-1,-,TRBJ2-3,TRBD1,CSVTGQGASDTQYF,TGCAGCGTTACGGGACAGGGGGCATCAGATACGCAGTATTTT
TRBV7-3,-,TRBJ2-5,-,CASTDTRAETQYF,TGTGCCAGCACCGATACCCGGGCCGAGACCCAGTACTTC
TRBV7-3,-,TRBJ2-2,-,CASSLRGPGELFF,TGTGCCAGCAGCTTACGGGGTCCCGGGGAGCTGTTTTTT
TRBV5-1,once,TRBJ2-1,TRBD2,CASSFLAGSSYNEQFF,TGCGCCAGCAGCTTTTTAGCGGGAAGCTCCTACAATGAGCAGTTCTTC
TRBV5-1,-,TRBJ2-2,-,CASSVSGNTGELFF,TGCGCCAGCTCTGTGTCAGGGAACACCGGGGAGCTGTTTTTT
TRBV9,-,TRBJ2-2,TRBD2,CASSLWGSGANTGELFF,TGTGCCAGCAGCCTATGGGGTAGCGGGGCGAACACCGGGGAGCTGTTTTTT
TRBV28,-,TRBJ2-1,TRBD2,CASSMGLAGGPYNEQFF,TGTGCCAGCAGTATGGGACTAGCGGGAGGGCCTTACAATGAGCAGTTCTTC
TRBV29-1,-,TRBJ1-1,TRBD1,CSARTGRDTEAFF,TGCAGCGCCCGGACAGGGCGCGACACTGAAGCTTTCTTT
TRBV25-1,few,TRBJ1-5,-,CASSDLVNSCNQPQHF,TGTGCCAGCAGTGACTTAGTCAACAGTTGCAATCAGCCCCAGCATTTT
TRBV7-9,-,TRBJ2-7,-,CASSPRTGTYEQYF,TGTGCCAGCAGCCCTAGGACGGGCACCTACGAGCAGTACTTC
TRBV7-3,-,TRBJ2-3,TRBD1,CASSLSGGAGTDTQYF,TGTGCCAGCAGCTTATCAGGGGGAGCTGGCACAGATACGCAGTATTTT
TRBV10-3,-,TRBJ2-1,TRBD1,CAISDRQGRSYNEQFF,TGTGCCATCAGTGACCGACAGGGAAGGTCCTACAATGAGCAGTTCTTC
TRBV5-4,-,TRBJ2-7,TRBD2,CASSSRVVAGGQNEQYF,TGTGCCAGCAGTTCGAGGGTAGTAGCGGGAGGGCAGAACGAGCAGTACTTC
TRBV27,-,TRBJ2-7,TRBD1,CASSLWDRAGEQYF,TGTGCCAGCAGTTTATGGGACAGGGCTGGCGAGCAGTACTTC
TRBV7-8,-,TRBJ2-3,TRBD2,CASSTRPGLALTDTQYF,TGTGCCAGCAGCACTCGACCGGGACTAGCGCTAACAGATACGCAGTATTTT
TRBV5-6,-,TRBJ2-5,-,CASSLVVAETQYF,TGTGCCAGCAGCTTGGTAGTTGCGGAGACCCAGTACTTC
TRBV5-1,-,TRBJ2-7,-,CASTAHFSSYEQYF,TGCGCCAGCACCGCGCACTTCAGCTCCTACGAGCAGTACTTC
TRBV28,-,TRBJ1-2,TRBD1,CASSLWGLAGQGQGGNGYTF,TGTGCCAGCAGTTTATGGGGTTTGGCGGGACAGGGCCAGGGAGGGAACGGCTACACCTTC
TRBV5-1,-,TRBJ2-2,-,CASSLGSGELFF,TGCGCCAGCAGCTTAGGGTCCGGGGAGCTGTTTTTT
TRBV7-7,-,TRBJ2-1,-,CASSLEVARDYEQFF,TGTGCCAGCAGCTTAGAAGTAGCCAGGGATTATGAGCAGTTCTTC
TRBV4-1,once,TRBJ1-3,-,CASSRIPPAQGNTIYF,TGCGCCAGCAGCCGAATCCCCCCGGCACAGGGAAACACCATATATTTT
TRBV28,few,TRBJ2-3,-,CASSLSDTQYF,TGTGCCAGCAGTTTGTCAGATACGCAGTATTTT
TRBV18,once,TRBJ1-2,-,CASSPAGDGYTF,TGTGCCAGCTCACCAGCAGGAGATGGCTACACCTTC
TRBV2,-,TRBJ1-1,-,CASSEEGYGGPGF,TGTGCCAGCAGTGAAGAGGGGTATGGAGGGCCGGGGTTT
TRBV18,-,TRBJ2-7,TRBD1,CASSRDSPSEQYF,TGTGCCAGCTCACGGGACAGCCCCTCCGAGCAGTACTTC
TRBV9,once,TRBJ2-1,-,CASSVDSRVLYNEQFF,TGTGCCAGCAGCGTAGACTCGAGGGTCCTCTACAATGAGCAGTTCTTC
TRBV5-1,-,TRBJ1-5,-,CASSLDVGQPQHF,TGCGCCAGCAGCTTGGATGTGGGGCAGCCCCAGCATTTT
TRBV14,-,TRBJ2-7,-,CASSHTYEQYF,TGTGCCAGCAGTCATACCTACGAGCAGTACTTC
TRBV25-1,-,TRBJ2-3,-,CASSRSGPDTQYF,TGTGCCAGCAGCCGTAGCGGACCGGATACGCAGTATTTT
TRBV10-3,-,TRBJ1-4,-,CAIRGNRDQEKLFF,TGTGCCATCAGAGGGAACAGGGACCAAGAAAAACTGTTTTTT
TRBV28,-,TRBJ2-7,TRBD1,CASSSPGQGPYEQYF,TGTGCCAGCAGTAGCCCCGGACAGGGGCCCTACGAGCAGTACTTC
TRBV19,-,TRBJ1-5,TRBD1,CASSIGQGYYSNQPQHF,TGTGCCAGTAGTATCGGACAGGGATACTATAGCAATCAGCCCCAGCATTTT
TRBV19,-,TRBJ2-3,-,CASSIVQDTQYF,TGTGCCAGTAGTATAGTGCAGGATACGCAGTATTTT
TRBV5-6,-,TRBJ2-1,TRBD2,CASSLIAVAGWSDEQFF,TGTGCCAGCAGCTTGATCGCCGTAGCGGGGTGGAGCGATGAGCAGTTCTTC
TRBV18,-,TRBJ2-1,-,CASSPPGLGLPAEQFF,TGTGCCAGCTCTCCCCCGGGGCTGGGGCTACCGGCTGAGCAGTTCTTC
TRBV9,-,TRBJ2-1,TRBD2,CASTTGLAKNEQFF,TGTGCCAGCACCACCGGACTAGCGAAGAATGAGCAGTTCTTC
TRBV5-1,-,TRBJ1-1,-,CASRTGQVQTEAFF,TGCGCCAGCAGAACAGGGCAGGTTCAGACTGAAGCTTTCTTT
TRBV29-1,once,TRBJ2-3,-,CSVDGRRDTDTQYF,TGCAGCGTTGACGGACGACGCGACACAGATACGCAGTATTTT
TRBV5-4,-,TRBJ2-4,TRBD1,CASSRDRGSQNIQYF,TGTGCCAGCAGTCGGGACAGGGGTTCTCAAAACATTCAGTACTTC
TRBV29-1,once,TRBJ2-6,-,CSVAIGSSGANVLTF,TGCAGCGTTGCCATAGGATCTTCTGGGGCCAACGTCCTGACTTTC
TRBV6-6,-,TRBJ2-7,-,CASSRDSQPYEQYF,TGTGCCAGCAGTCGGGACTCCCAACCCTACGAGCAGTACTTC
TRBV28,-,TRBJ1-5,-,CAEQEGLHQPQHF,TGTGCGGAGCAAGAAGGGCTCCATCAGCCCCAGCATTTT
TRBV4-3,-,TRBJ1-3,-,CASSQDPFSSGNTIYF,TGCGCCAGCAGCCAAGATCCCTTCAGCTCTGGAAACACCATATATTTT
TRBV28,-,TRBJ2-3,TRBD1,CASTSPGQGPDTQYF,TGTGCCAGCACCTCACCGGGACAGGGCCCAGATACGCAGTATTTT
TRBV5-1,once,TRBJ1-1,-,CASSPWRSNTEAFF,TGCGCCAGCAGCCCGTGGAGGTCGAACACTGAAGCTTTCTTT
TRBV7-3,once,TRBJ2-7,TRBD2,CASSPAGGLNPNEQYF,TGTGCCAGCAGCCCCGCGGGGGGTCTAAATCCCAACGAGCAGTACTTC
TRBV5-4,-,TRBJ1-4,TRBD1,CASSTKQGATNEKLFF,TGTGCCAGCAGCACAAAACAGGGGGCAACTAATGAAAAACTGTTTTTT
TRBV5-4,-,TRBJ2-7,-,CASSLGVIQGSYEQYF,TGTGCCAGCAGCTTGGGGGTAATTCAGGGGTCCTACGAGCAGTACTTC
TRBV28,-,TRBJ2-5,-,CASTLSPGETQYF,TGTGCCAGCACCCTCAGCCCGGGAGAGACCCAGTACTTC
TRBV30,-,TRBJ2-6,-,CAWSSQSGANVLTF,TGTGCCTGGTCCTCCCAGAGTGGGGCCAACGTCCTGACTTTC
TRBV5-4,-,TRBJ1-2,TRBD1,CASSLPGGGFGYTF,TGTGCCAGCAGCTTGCCAGGGGGCGGTTTTGGCTACACCTTC
TRBV27,-,TRBJ2-7,-,CASSFHAAGSYEQYF,TGTGCCAGCAGTTTTCACGCGGCCGGCTCCTACGAGCAGTACTTC
TRBV6-5,-,TRBJ1-1,-,CASRTGPANTEAFF,TGTGCCAGCAGAACGGGTCCAGCCAACACTGAAGCTTTCTTT